The sample holds a few counts of the clone carrying this T cell receptor (beta chain). These data come from a study of radiation and T cells in renal cell carcinoma. Study-wide context: Nephrectomy followed 15 Gy stereotactic body radiation by 4 weeks.

Sequenced by immunoSEQ multiplex PCR; TCRdb stores in-frame clones only, minus some. The sample includes 25,000 to 30,000 clones, more than 65% seen only once; the top ten take about a third. V was shortened by 5 bases and J by 4 bases, with 12 bases between the two germline ends. The CDR3 spans 14 residues. CDR1 is LNHDA, CDR2 SQIVND, per germline (reference sequence). As to time point: blood 2 weeks post-SBRT. Treatment defined: 15 Gy SBRT to primary tumor, nephrectomy 4 weeks later. The sequencing used blood, collected from a patient whose treatment included radiotherapy and nephrectomy. This receptor was taken from a man in his 60s with renal cell carcinoma. The J gene is TRBJ1-5, the V gene TRBV19, with D tentatively TRBD1 (6 bases). The CDR3 bases are TGTGCCAGTAGTGAAAGGACAGAGAATCAGCCCCAGCATTTT. Its translation is CASSERTENQPQHF.